This T cell receptor beta chain was documented in a study of regulatory T cells in long-lasting Graves disease. Study conclusions and caveats: It was in persistent disease that TRBV28, TRBJ1-2 and TRBJ2-5 were favored.

As for time point: newly diagnosed GD, antithyroid drugs for less than 3 months. Isolated PBMC RNA provided the starting material for the TCR library. The CDR3 loop spans 14 amino acids. Trimming took 5 bases from V and 7 from J; bases not matched to a gene: 7. Investigators prepared the TCR beta libraries by applying iRepertoire HTBI primers and Arm-PCR of CDR3 regions. TCRdb re-derived calls from the multiplex PCR reads in MiXCR, one entry per CDR3 protein. The table lists some 500,000 distinct CDR3 sequences, 15% to 20% of them singletons. This clonotype was counted only a few times. Its specificity is not known. These data are also associated with another study on T cells in Graves' hyperthyroidism and ophthalmopathy.

The sample was peripheral blood mononuclear cells (PBMCs), taken at new diagnosis, from a patient treated with antithyroid drugs. The clonotype comes from a middle-aged woman with Graves disease. The chain joins TRBV12-3 or TRBV12-4 to TRBJ2-1; 8 positions agree with TRBD2. The CDR3 spells CASSPTSAMNEQFF. The CDR3 bases are TGTGCCAGCAGTCCGACTAGCGCCATGAATGAGCAGTTCTTC.